This T cell receptor (beta chain) was recovered during a study of blood T cells in healthy people across ages. Across the study: Capture by template switching was about one barcoded beta molecule per two T cells. Findings and limits, study-wide: Unsorted PBMCs ruled out conclusive naive versus antigen-experienced comparison.

A second PCR of about 7 to 12 cycles used a sample-barcoded 5' primer and a J-beta primer mix. A single record per CDR3 protein comes from TCRdb applying MiXCR to the 5' RACE reads. This sample has roughly 830,000 distinct CDR3 sequences, with approximately 67% found just once. Sample donors were healthy Caucasian individuals that came from Russia, aged roughly 6 to 100. Each sample yielded at least 6.5 million isolated PBMCs. Trimming pared 10 bases from V and 3 bases from J, leaving 13 bases between. This CDR3 contains 12 residues. Germline V lookup: CDR1 MNHNY, CDR2 SVGAGI (reference sequence). Details on this clonotype: Antigen: not known.

The V call is TRBV6-6, the J call TRBJ2-7; possibly TRBD1 for D (5 bases). Sequencing was performed on blood. The clonotype was recovered from a man in his thirties or forties in good health. CDR3 DNA sequence: TGTGCCACCGCAGGGTGGGACTACGAGCAGTACTTC. This gives the protein CATAGWDYEQYF.